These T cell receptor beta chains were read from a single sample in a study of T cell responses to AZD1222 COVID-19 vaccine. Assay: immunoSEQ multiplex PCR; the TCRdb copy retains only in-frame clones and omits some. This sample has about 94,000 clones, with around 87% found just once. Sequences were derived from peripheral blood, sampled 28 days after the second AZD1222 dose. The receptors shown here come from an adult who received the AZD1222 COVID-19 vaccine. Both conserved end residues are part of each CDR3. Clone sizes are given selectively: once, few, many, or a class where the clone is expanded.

cdr3_aa: CASSLEFNYNSPLHF
j_call: TRBJ1-6
clone_size: -
v_call: TRBV7-9

cdr3_aa: CASSTGGQETQYF
j_call: TRBJ2-5
clone_size: -
v_call: TRBV4-2

cdr3_aa: CASSPGTVRVGASYEQYF
j_call: TRBJ2-7
clone_size: once
v_call: TRBV27

cdr3_aa: CASSQFAVNTEAFF
j_call: TRBJ1-1
clone_size: -
v_call: TRBV16

cdr3_aa: CASSLWVDIDNEQFF
j_call: TRBJ2-1
clone_size: -
v_call: TRBV5-5

cdr3_aa: CASSSYQPQHF
j_call: TRBJ1-5
clone_size: -
v_call: TRBV28

cdr3_aa: CASSPGGGETQYF
j_call: TRBJ2-5
clone_size: -
v_call: TRBV28

cdr3_aa: CSARDQIKAFF
j_call: TRBJ1-1
clone_size: -
v_call: TRBV20-1

cdr3_aa: CASSLSTGDSNQPQHF
j_call: TRBJ1-5
clone_size: -
v_call: TRBV28

cdr3_aa: CASSSLGQDPSGANVLTF
j_call: TRBJ2-6
clone_size: -
v_call: TRBV28

cdr3_aa: CASGNRGLGYTF
j_call: TRBJ1-2
clone_size: -
v_call: TRBV27

cdr3_aa: CAWSVAWRTDTQYF
j_call: TRBJ2-3
clone_size: -
v_call: TRBV30

cdr3_aa: CASSRTSDSEQYF
j_call: TRBJ2-7
clone_size: -
v_call: TRBV4-1

cdr3_aa: CASTGGYEQYF
j_call: TRBJ2-7
clone_size: -
v_call: TRBV27

cdr3_aa: CASSLVPDRLNTEAFF
j_call: TRBJ1-1
clone_size: -
v_call: TRBV5-4

cdr3_aa: CASSPRQGTNEKLFF
j_call: TRBJ1-4
clone_size: -
v_call: TRBV9

cdr3_aa: CAWSSGQGDQETQYF
j_call: TRBJ2-5
clone_size: -
v_call: TRBV30

cdr3_aa: CAGSNTDTQYF
j_call: TRBJ2-3
clone_size: -
v_call: TRBV7-2

cdr3_aa: CAWSLGVGNSPLHF
j_call: TRBJ1-6
clone_size: -
v_call: TRBV30

cdr3_aa: CAISVGRSYEQYF
j_call: TRBJ2-7
clone_size: -
v_call: TRBV10-3

cdr3_aa: CSSKARGPYNEQFF
j_call: TRBJ2-1
clone_size: -
v_call: TRBV29-1

cdr3_aa: CASSTGTPGETQYF
j_call: TRBJ2-5
clone_size: once
v_call: TRBV7-2

cdr3_aa: CASKSTTEAFF
j_call: TRBJ1-1
clone_size: -
v_call: TRBV27

cdr3_aa: CASSLAGGGGGAETQYF
j_call: TRBJ2-5
clone_size: -
v_call: TRBV7-2

cdr3_aa: CAISESRGSYNSPLHF
j_call: TRBJ1-6
clone_size: -
v_call: TRBV10-3

cdr3_aa: CATSIPGLGTDTQYF
j_call: TRBJ2-3
clone_size: once
v_call: TRBV15

cdr3_aa: CASTLAAVSYNEQFF
j_call: TRBJ2-1
clone_size: once
v_call: TRBV9

cdr3_aa: CASSPQENQPQHF
j_call: TRBJ1-5
clone_size: -
v_call: TRBV7-9

cdr3_aa: CASLGQNNQPQHF
j_call: TRBJ1-5
clone_size: -
v_call: TRBV28

cdr3_aa: CAWSLLTSGRTDTQYF
j_call: TRBJ2-3
clone_size: few
v_call: TRBV30

cdr3_aa: CASMRQPSGGSYNEQFF
j_call: TRBJ2-1
clone_size: -
v_call: TRBV19

cdr3_aa: CASSLLRTGVSEQYF
j_call: TRBJ2-7
clone_size: -
v_call: TRBV27

cdr3_aa: CASSQDKGRQPQHF
j_call: TRBJ1-5
clone_size: -
v_call: TRBV3-1/TRBV3-2

cdr3_aa: CASSHRGPGTQYF
j_call: TRBJ2-5
clone_size: once
v_call: TRBV28

cdr3_aa: CACRKDLHGYTF
j_call: TRBJ1-2
clone_size: -
v_call: TRBV6-5

cdr3_aa: CASSYSSGGPEEQFF
j_call: TRBJ2-1
clone_size: once
v_call: TRBV6-2/TRBV6-3

cdr3_aa: CSASPRFQGYTF
j_call: TRBJ1-2
clone_size: -
v_call: TRBV20-1

cdr3_aa: CASSSPSLRQFF
j_call: TRBJ2-1
clone_size: -
v_call: TRBV6-2/TRBV6-3

cdr3_aa: CASSLGQGPWRTIYF
j_call: TRBJ1-3
clone_size: -
v_call: TRBV13

cdr3_aa: CASSEAGLTREQYF
j_call: TRBJ2-7
clone_size: -
v_call: TRBV6-1

cdr3_aa: CATSDFGGSGEEKLFF
j_call: TRBJ1-4
clone_size: -
v_call: TRBV24-1

cdr3_aa: CSVEPDQGYNTEAFF
j_call: TRBJ1-1
clone_size: -
v_call: TRBV29-1

cdr3_aa: CAWNVGGTGPQHF
j_call: TRBJ1-5
clone_size: -
v_call: TRBV30

cdr3_aa: CASSEPGQPYGYTF
j_call: TRBJ1-2
clone_size: -
v_call: TRBV6-2/TRBV6-3

cdr3_aa: CASSSNRGAWDGYTF
j_call: TRBJ1-2
clone_size: -
v_call: TRBV7-9

cdr3_aa: CASSQDLGSYEQYF
j_call: TRBJ2-7
clone_size: -
v_call: TRBV4-3

cdr3_aa: CASSYPPLPGGSYEQYF
j_call: TRBJ2-7
clone_size: -
v_call: TRBV6-2/TRBV6-3